This is a list of T cell receptor beta chains from one sample in a study of early T cells in non-severe SARS-CoV-2 infection. MiXCR was run by TCRdb on the 5' RACE reads, yielding one entry per CDR3 protein. The sample consists of around 25,000 distinct CDR3 sequences, 4.8% of them appearing once. Input material: whole blood. These receptors were taken from an adult who was a healthcare worker with PCR-confirmed SARS-CoV-2 infection or an uninfected control (not recorded which). Both conserved end residues are part of each CDR3. A D gene is named only where the DNA matches it firmly. A row's size may be missing; if present it is once, few, many or a size class.

cdr3_aa: CASSSPGQVTDTQYF
cdr3_nt: TGTGCCAGCAGCTCGCCGGGACAGGTCACAGATACGCAGTATTTT
v_call: TRBV5-4
d_call: TRBD1
j_call: TRBJ2-3
clone_size: many

cdr3_aa: CASSEFQGASETQYF
cdr3_nt: TGTGCCAGCAGTGAATTCCAGGGGGCCTCGGAGACCCAGTACTTC
v_call: TRBV25-1
d_call: TRBD1
j_call: TRBJ2-5
clone_size: few

cdr3_aa: CASSQDRSRGTQARRRDTEAFF
cdr3_nt: TGCGCCAGCAGCCAAGATAGGTCTCGGGGGACGCAAGCAAGACGAAGGGACACTGAAGCTTTCTTT
v_call: TRBV4-1
d_call: .
j_call: TRBJ1-1
clone_size: many

cdr3_aa: CASSSSTGKAEAFF
cdr3_nt: TGCGCCAGCAGCTCTTCGACAGGGAAAGCTGAAGCTTTCTTT
v_call: TRBV5-1
d_call: TRBD1
j_call: TRBJ1-1
clone_size: .

cdr3_aa: CATSRDSDRAETQYF
cdr3_nt: TGTGCCACCAGCAGAGATTCCGACAGGGCAGAGACCCAGTACTTC
v_call: TRBV15
d_call: TRBD1
j_call: TRBJ2-5
clone_size: many

cdr3_aa: CASSFTGRGRNTEAFF
cdr3_nt: TGTGCCAGCAGCTTCACGGGTAGGGGGCGAAACACTGAAGCTTTCTTT
v_call: TRBV7-8
d_call: TRBD1
j_call: TRBJ1-1
clone_size: many

cdr3_aa: CASSLTVRNEQFF
cdr3_nt: TGTGCCAGCAGTTTAACTGTGAGGAATGAGCAGTTCTTC
v_call: TRBV27
d_call: .
j_call: TRBJ2-1
clone_size: few

cdr3_aa: CASSDSRERSYEQYF
cdr3_nt: TGTGCCAGCAGTGATTCCCGGGAGAGGTCCTACGAGCAGTACTTC
v_call: TRBV2
d_call: .
j_call: TRBJ2-7
clone_size: many

cdr3_aa: CASSEARENEKLFF
cdr3_nt: TGTGCCAGCAGTGAGGCCAGGGAAAATGAAAAACTGTTTTTT
v_call: TRBV2
d_call: .
j_call: TRBJ1-4
clone_size: few

cdr3_aa: CASSSRGLAGDTDTQYF
cdr3_nt: TGCGCCAGCAGCTCCCGCGGACTAGCGGGAGACACAGATACGCAGTATTTT
v_call: TRBV5-1
d_call: TRBD2
j_call: TRBJ2-3
clone_size: few

cdr3_aa: CASSHRRETQYF
cdr3_nt: TGTGCCAGCAGCCATAGAAGAGAGACCCAGTACTTC
v_call: TRBV13
d_call: .
j_call: TRBJ2-5
clone_size: many

cdr3_aa: CASSSRGNGYNEQFF
cdr3_nt: TGTGCCAGCAGCTCCAGGGGGAATGGTTACAATGAGCAGTTCTTC
v_call: TRBV7-2
d_call: TRBD1
j_call: TRBJ2-1
clone_size: many

cdr3_aa: CASSYSRARSGNTIYF
cdr3_nt: TGTGCCAGCAGTTACTCCCGGGCCCGCTCTGGAAACACCATATATTTT
v_call: TRBV6-5
d_call: .
j_call: TRBJ1-3
clone_size: few

cdr3_aa: CSSRLAGGGYNEQFF
cdr3_nt: TGCAGCTCGCGACTAGCGGGAGGGGGCTACAATGAGCAGTTCTTC
v_call: TRBV29-1
d_call: TRBD2
j_call: TRBJ2-1
clone_size: many

cdr3_aa: CASSQEFGQETQYF
cdr3_nt: TGTGCCAGCAGCCAAGAATTCGGCCAAGAGACCCAGTACTTC
v_call: TRBV3-1
d_call: .
j_call: TRBJ2-5
clone_size: many

cdr3_aa: CASSLFTGIYNSPLHF
cdr3_nt: TGTGCCAGCAGTTTATTCACAGGGATCTATAATTCACCCCTCCACTTT
v_call: TRBV28
d_call: .
j_call: TRBJ1-6
clone_size: many

cdr3_aa: CATSRDPRQGASTEAFF
cdr3_nt: TGTGCCACCAGCAGAGATCCAAGGCAGGGGGCTTCCACTGAAGCTTTCTTT
v_call: TRBV15
d_call: TRBD1
j_call: TRBJ1-1
clone_size: few

cdr3_aa: CASILRGDEQYF
cdr3_nt: TGTGCCAGCATCCTGAGGGGCGACGAGCAGTACTTC
v_call: TRBV5-4
d_call: .
j_call: TRBJ2-7
clone_size: .

cdr3_aa: CASSVGASGGDTQYF
cdr3_nt: TGTGCCAGCAGCGTAGGAGCTAGCGGGGGAGATACGCAGTATTTT
v_call: TRBV9
d_call: TRBD2
j_call: TRBJ2-3
clone_size: .

cdr3_aa: CASSVDLTGHAFF
cdr3_nt: TGTGCCAGCAGCGTAGACCTGACAGGGCACGCTTTCTTT
v_call: TRBV7-2
d_call: TRBD1
j_call: TRBJ1-1
clone_size: .

cdr3_aa: CASSNPAGTGAFF
cdr3_nt: TGTGCCAGCAGCAACCCAGCAGGGACTGGAGCTTTCTTT
v_call: TRBV21-1
d_call: .
j_call: TRBJ1-1
clone_size: many

cdr3_aa: CASRPSSGSSPLHF
cdr3_nt: TGTGCCAGCAGACCCTCGTCCGGGAGTTCACCCCTCCACTTT
v_call: TRBV2
d_call: .
j_call: TRBJ1-6
clone_size: .